This TCR beta chain was sequenced in a study of shared clonotypes between healthy human individuals. Replicate PCRs run on unsorted PBMC used around 0.3 ug DNA, which was approximately 30,000 T cell genomes. DNA from unsorted PBMC was sequenced on ten immunoSEQ deep assay plates. Data came from immunoSEQ multiplex PCR; TCRdb stores just in-frame clones and leaves some out. In the table there are under 600,000 clones, around 77% of which are singletons. Donors included only healthy HIV-negative adults lacking recent acute infections or vaccinations. Tens of millions of PBMCs supplied genomic DNA for unsorted samples. This CDR3 spans 14 amino acids. V dropped 2 bases and J dropped 0 bases, with 6 bases sitting between them. The V gene's germline CDR1 is MNHEY and CDR2 SMNVEV (reference sequence).

The chain employs TRBV27 and TRBJ2-3; D gene unclear. Sequencing was done on a sample of PBMCs. The receptor was derived from a woman in her forties in good health. Some clones in this sample may be carry-over from other donors' samples. CDR3 nucleotides: TGTGCCAGCAGTTTAGATCGGAGCACAGATACGCAGTATTTT. Its protein is CASSLDRSTDTQYF.